Listed below are T cell receptor beta chains from one sample, sequenced in a study of T cell changes during pregnancy in multiple sclerosis. Measured with immunoSEQ multiplex PCR; TCRdb has only the in-frame clones, and not every one. This table holds approximately 50,000 clones, roughly 88% found once. The input for sequencing was peripheral blood, taken in the third trimester of pregnancy. These receptors all come from a female donor in good health, enrolled as a control in a pregnancy study. Both conserved end residues are part of each CDR3. Fields, in order: clone size, J gene, V gene, D gene, CDR3 DNA, CDR3 protein. A D gene is named only where the DNA matches it firmly. Expanded clones are given a class, and other clones once, few, many or no size at all.

NA	TRBJ2-5	TRBV5-4	NA	TGTGCCAGCAGCTTCGCTCCAGGGGACCGCCAAGAGACCCAGTACTTC	CASSFAPGDRQETQYF
NA	TRBJ2-7	TRBV5-4	NA	TGTGCCAGCAGCTCCCCCGGGAGCTACGAGCAGTACTTC	CASSSPGSYEQYF
NA	TRBJ2-3	TRBV7-2	NA	TGTGCCAGCAGCTTACAGGGCACAGATACGCAGTATTTT	CASSLQGTDTQYF
NA	TRBJ2-3	TRBV11-2	TRBD1	TGTGCCAGCAGCCCCTGGACAGGGAGCACAGATACGCAGTATTTT	CASSPWTGSTDTQYF
NA	TRBJ2-1	TRBV19	NA	TGTGCCAGTAGTATAGACGGAGTCGGTGAGCAGTTCTTC	CASSIDGVGEQFF
NA	TRBJ1-2	TRBV6-6	NA	TGTGCCACAGCAGTGGGGAGCTATGGCTACACCTTC	CATAVGSYGYTF
NA	TRBJ2-4	TRBV11-2	NA	TGTGCCAGCAGCAACCGGACTGCTCCTCTAGCCAAAAACATTCAGTACTTC	CASSNRTAPLAKNIQYF
few	TRBJ1-1	TRBV27	TRBD1	TGTGCCAGCAGTTTCGGGACAGGGACTTCCTCTAAAGCTTTCTTT	CASSFGTGTSSKAFF
NA	TRBJ1-2	TRBV10-2	TRBD1	TGCGCCAGCAGTGTCGGACAGGGGGGAATCGGCTACACCTTC	CASSVGQGGIGYTF
NA	TRBJ2-3	TRBV9	TRBD2	TGTGCCAGCAGCGTAGATCTTAGCGGGAGGGCCGCGTTCGGCACAGATACGCAGTATTTT	CASSVDLSGRAAFGTDTQYF
NA	TRBJ1-2	TRBV19	NA	TGTGCCAGTAGTATAGCGGCAGCGAACTATGGCTACACCTTC	CASSIAAANYGYTF
NA	TRBJ2-5	TRBV7-2	NA	TGTGCCAGCAGCTTAGAGCTCGTCCAAGAGACCCAGTACTTC	CASSLELVQETQYF
few	TRBJ1-4	TRBV5-1	TRBD1	TGCGCCAGCAGCTTGACAGGGGGGAATGAAAAACTGTTTTTT	CASSLTGGNEKLFF
NA	TRBJ2-1	TRBV27	TRBD2	TGTGCCAGCAGTTTATCGGCTAGCGGGATTCCTAATGAGCAGTTCTTC	CASSLSASGIPNEQFF
few	TRBJ2-7	TRBV4-1	NA	TGCGCCAGCAGCCAAGGCGACAGGTCCTACGAGCAGTACTTC	CASSQGDRSYEQYF
few	TRBJ1-2	TRBV20-1	NA	TGCAGTGCCCCACGGGTGACGGGCTACACCTTC	CSAPRVTGYTF
NA	TRBJ1-3	TRBV7-2	TRBD1	TGTGCCAGCAAACAGGGGCTTGGAAACACCATATATTTT	CASKQGLGNTIYF
NA	TRBJ1-5	TRBV6-5	NA	TGTGCCAGCAGTCCCCCAGGGGATATGGAGCCCCAGCATTTT	CASSPPGDMEPQHF
NA	TRBJ1-2	TRBV19	NA	TGTGCCAGTAGCAACAGGGAGGGGAACTATGGCTACACCTTC	CASSNREGNYGYTF
NA	TRBJ1-4	TRBV28	TRBD1	TGTGCCAGCCTCGGCAGGACAGGCCGTAATGAAAAACTGTTTTTT	CASLGRTGRNEKLFF
NA	TRBJ2-1	TRBV27	NA	TGTGCCAGCAGTGACAGATACAATGAGCAGTTCTTC	CASSDRYNEQFF
once	TRBJ2-1	TRBV28	TRBD2	TGTGCCAGCAGTTTATGGGGGACTAGCGGGAGCAATGAGCAGTTCTTC	CASSLWGTSGSNEQFF
NA	TRBJ1-3	TRBV19	NA	TGTGCCAGTAGTATAGGCACCGGGGGAGGAAACACCATATATTTT	CASSIGTGGGNTIYF
NA	TRBJ2-5	TRBV19	TRBD2	TGTGCCAGTAGTAAGGCTAGCGGGGGTCAAGAGACCCAGTACTTC	CASSKASGGQETQYF
NA	TRBJ1-2	TRBV15	NA	TGTGCCACCAGCAGAGGAGCGGACTATGGCTACACCTTC	CATSRGADYGYTF
NA	TRBJ1-2	TRBV29-1	TRBD1	TGCAGCGTTCGCACAGGGGACTATGGCTACACCTTC	CSVRTGDYGYTF
NA	TRBJ1-1	TRBV9	NA	TGTGCCAGCAGCGTAGTGCGGGGGATGACCGGGGAAGCTTTCTTT	CASSVVRGMTGEAFF
NA	TRBJ2-3	TRBV27	TRBD2	TGTGCCAGCAGTTTTTTAGCTAGCGGGACCACAGATACGCAGTATTTT	CASSFLASGTTDTQYF
once	TRBJ2-2	TRBV9	TRBD1	TGTGCCAGCAGCGTAGGGGGACAGACCAACACCGGGGAGCTGTTTTTT	CASSVGGQTNTGELFF
NA	TRBJ2-6	TRBV1	NA	TGCACCAGCAGCCAAGCCGTCGGACAGGAGGCAACTGGGGCCAACGTCCTGACTTTC	CTSSQAVGQEATGANVLTF
NA	TRBJ2-1	TRBV9	NA	TGTGCCAGCAGCCCCTTTGGAGGGCCGGGGAATGAGCAGTTCTTC	CASSPFGGPGNEQFF
NA	TRBJ2-5	TRBV9	NA	TGTGCCAGCAGCGTAGAGGGGTGGCGAGAGACCCAGTACTTC	CASSVEGWRETQYF
NA	TRBJ2-7	TRBV7-8	NA	TGTGCCACCGCGAGCGGGTTGAGCTCCTACGAGCAGTACTTC	CATASGLSSYEQYF
NA	TRBJ2-5	TRBV27	TRBD2	TGTGCCAGCAGTTTATCGGGCGGGAGGGACGAGACCCAGTACTTC	CASSLSGGRDETQYF
NA	TRBJ1-5	TRBV19	TRBD1	TGTGCCAGTAGTATTGACAGGGGGCAGGGTCAGCCCCAGCATTTT	CASSIDRGQGQPQHF
NA	TRBJ2-2	TRBV14	TRBD2	TGTGCCAGCAGCAAGGGACTAGCTCTTAAGCTGTTTTTT	CASSKGLALKLFF
once	TRBJ1-1	TRBV7-9	NA	TGTGCCAGCAGCTCCTCCTTGAACACTGAAGCTTTCTTT	CASSSSLNTEAFF
NA	TRBJ1-6	TRBV10-3	NA	TGTGCCATCAGTGAGGATGGAGGGGTTTGGAATTCACCCCTCCACTTT	CAISEDGGVWNSPLHF
NA	TRBJ1-3	TRBV2	TRBD1	TGTGCCAGCAGTGAGGAGGCAGGGGGGCCTGGAAACACCATATATTTT	CASSEEAGGPGNTIYF
NA	TRBJ1-1	TRBV5-1	NA	TGCGCCAGCAGCTTGCCGCGAAACGCCATGAACACTGAAGCTTTCTTT	CASSLPRNAMNTEAFF
NA	TRBJ1-2	TRBV14	NA	TGTGCCAGCAGCCCGAGCTCTACCTATGGCTACACCTTC	CASSPSSTYGYTF